This T cell receptor beta chain was documented in a study of response to subunit inactivated influenza vaccine. Findings of the study overall: T cells newly recruited by each seasonal influenza vaccination are few, the authors suggested.

TCRdb processed the RT-PCR reads anew with MiXCR; each CDR3 protein has one entry. The data hold around 710,000 distinct CDR3 sequences, with around 14% observed a single time. The V gene lost 2 bases and the J gene lost 6 bases, with 14 bases spanning the gap. The length of the CDR3 is 15 residues. CDR1 is SGHKS, CDR2 YYEKEE, per germline (reference sequence). This clonotype has just a few counts. Its antigen remains unidentified. Here the sequenced sample was PBMCs from blood, taken less than 15 days before vaccination. This TCR was recovered from a man aged 50 to 60 who received an inactivated influenza vaccine. The chain couples TRBV5-5 to TRBJ1-4; D not certain. CDR3 protein: CASSFTPLRDEKLFF. The CDR3 DNA reads TGTGCCAGCAGCTTCACACCTTTAAGGGATGAAAAACTGTTTTTT.